The rows below give T cell receptor beta chains drawn from one sample of a study of identical twins. One entry per CDR3 protein, called by TCRdb with MiXCR from the 5' RACE reads. The profile covers 500,000 to 600,000 distinct CDR3 sequences, with approximately 22% appearing a single time and around 0.91% taken by the ten largest. These data were likewise used in another study, on T cells expressing NK-cell markers.

Sequences were obtained from CD4+ T cells sorted from blood. The receptors were gathered from a woman younger than 30 in good health. Each CDR3 is given with its conserved first and last residue. Fields, in order: V gene, J gene, clone size, CDR3 length, D gene, CDR3 protein, CDR3 DNA. A D gene is named only where the DNA matches it firmly. Clone size is stated in some rows and not others, as once, few, many or a class when expanded.

>TRBV5-1|TRBJ1-4|many|17|TRBD1
CASSLGGQGATNEKLFF
TGCGCCAGCAGCTTGGGGGGACAGGGGGCTACTAATGAAAAACTGTTTTTT
>TRBV7-9|TRBJ2-1|.|15|.
CASNFGDESDNEQFF
TGTGCCAGCAACTTTGGGGACGAGTCGGACAATGAGCAGTTCTTC
>TRBV4-2|TRBJ2-3|few|16|TRBD2
CASSRDIVTSGGTQYF
TGTGCCAGCAGCCGGGACATTGTGACTAGCGGGGGGACGCAGTATTTT
>TRBV7-2|TRBJ2-3|.|14|.
CASSLDFGGNTQYF
TGTGCCAGCAGCTTAGACTTCGGCGGAAATACGCAGTATTTT
>TRBV4-3|TRBJ1-2|few|16|TRBD1
CASSQGTGLRNYGYTF
TGCGCCAGCAGCCAAGGGACAGGGTTAAGGAACTATGGCTACACCTTC
>TRBV7-9|TRBJ1-1|.|13|TRBD1
CASSDQGGSEAFF
TGTGCCAGCAGCGACCAGGGGGGGAGTGAAGCTTTCTTT
>TRBV11-2|TRBJ1-1|.|14|.
CASSLAHGGTEAFF
TGTGCCAGCAGCTTAGCCCATGGGGGGACTGAAGCTTTCTTT
>TRBV6-1|TRBJ2-1|few|15|.
CASRGTYRFVEEQFF
TGTGCCAGCAGGGGGACTTATCGCTTCGTGGAAGAGCAGTTCTTC
>TRBV12-3/TRBV12-4|TRBJ1-2|.|14|TRBD1
CASSSRGLWDGYTF
TGTGCCAGCAGTTCTAGGGGGCTTTGGGATGGCTACACCTTC
>TRBV20-1|TRBJ2-3|.|17|TRBD2
CSARDPSGRDPTDTQYF
TGCAGTGCTAGAGATCCCAGCGGGAGAGATCCCACAGATACGCAGTATTTT
>TRBV20-1|TRBJ2-7|many|13|.
CSASPRLAYEQYF
TGCAGTGCTAGCCCACGACTAGCCTACGAGCAGTACTTC
>TRBV14|TRBJ1-1|few|12|.
CASSTPGPQAFF
TGTGCCAGCAGCACGCCGGGGCCCCAAGCTTTCTTT
>TRBV3-1|TRBJ2-7|few|15|TRBD2
CASSPAAGGFYEQYF
TGTGCCAGCAGCCCGGCGGCGGGGGGTTTCTACGAGCAGTACTTC
>TRBV20-1|TRBJ1-2|.|15|.
CSASESGTIRVGYTF
TGCAGTGCTAGTGAGTCCGGGACCATCAGGGTCGGCTACACCTTC
>TRBV19|TRBJ2-6|few|15|.
CASVLKGSGANVLTF
TGTGCCAGTGTCCTGAAGGGCTCTGGGGCCAACGTCCTGACTTTC
>TRBV20-1|TRBJ2-1|few|14|TRBD2
CSASLAGGRDEQFF
TGCAGTGCTTCCCTCGCGGGAGGAAGGGATGAGCAGTTCTTC
>TRBV7-2|TRBJ1-1|many|13|.
CASSVTGHTEAFF
TGTGCCAGCAGCGTAACAGGGCACACTGAAGCTTTCTTT
>TRBV5-1|TRBJ2-1|few|14|TRBD1
CASSTGGTSGEQFF
TGCGCCAGTTCTACAGGGGGGACATCGGGTGAGCAGTTCTTC
>TRBV12-3/TRBV12-4|TRBJ1-3|.|14|TRBD1
CASSAGTAGNTIYF
TGTGCCAGCAGTGCCGGGACAGCAGGAAACACCATATATTTT
>TRBV27|TRBJ2-1|.|16|.
CASIPRKQTLYNEQFF
TGTGCCAGCATCCCGAGGAAACAGACACTTTACAATGAGCAGTTCTTC
>TRBV5-1|TRBJ2-7|.|12|.
CASSLGAHEQYF
TGCGCCAGCAGCTTGGGGGCCCACGAGCAGTACTTC
>TRBV28|TRBJ2-5|.|13|.
CASSRVGQETQYF
TGTGCCAGCAGCAGGGTGGGACAAGAGACCCAGTACTTC
>TRBV12-3/TRBV12-4|TRBJ2-3|many|11|.
CASTDRNTQYF
TGTGCCAGCACCGACCGGAATACGCAGTATTTT
>TRBV29-1|TRBJ2-6|few|14|.
CSVAGLFGANVLTF
TGCAGCGTGGCGGGACTTTTTGGGGCCAACGTCCTGACTTTC
>TRBV20-1|TRBJ1-1|few|15|.
CSARPGGPLNTEAFF
TGCAGTGCTAGACCGGGGGGGCCACTGAACACTGAAGCTTTCTTT
>TRBV3-1|TRBJ2-3|.|15|.
CASRGDGGRTDTQYF
TGTGCCAGCAGGGGGGACGGCGGGCGCACAGATACGCAGTATTTT
>TRBV27|TRBJ2-7|few|15|.
CASSLMIFLIHEQYF
TGTGCCAGCAGTTTGATGATATTCCTTATCCACGAGCAGTACTTC
>TRBV2|TRBJ2-1|.|16|TRBD2
CASSETSGGGYNEQFF
TGTGCCAGCAGTGAGACTAGCGGGGGGGGGTACAATGAGCAGTTCTTC
>TRBV24-1|TRBJ1-5|few|13|.
CATSAAGDQPQHF
TGTGCCACCAGTGCGGCAGGGGATCAGCCCCAGCATTTT
>TRBV12-3/TRBV12-4|TRBJ2-7|.|15|TRBD2
CASSRRLAGFNEQYF
TGTGCCAGCAGCCGCCGACTAGCGGGATTCAACGAGCAGTACTTC
>TRBV7-6|TRBJ2-5|.|15|TRBD1
CASSPRQGGVETQYF
TGTGCCAGCAGCCCCCGACAGGGTGGGGTAGAGACCCAGTACTTC
>TRBV3-1|TRBJ2-1|.|13|.
CASSTTLYNEQFF
TGTGCCAGCAGCACGACTTTATACAATGAGCAGTTCTTC
>TRBV6-1|TRBJ1-4|.|15|TRBD1
CASKQRTGSGEKLFF
TGTGCCAGCAAGCAACGGACAGGGTCAGGAGAAAAACTGTTTTTT
>TRBV12-3/TRBV12-4|TRBJ1-5|.|15|.
CASSMGGSGNQPQHF
TGTGCCAGCAGTATGGGGGGGTCGGGCAATCAGCCCCAGCATTTT
>TRBV29-1|TRBJ2-5|few|12|.
CSVETRRETQYF
TGCAGCGTTGAGACTAGACGGGAGACCCAGTACTTC
>TRBV7-9|TRBJ2-1|.|11|.
CASSQIDEQFF
TGTGCCAGCAGCCAGATCGATGAGCAGTTCTTC
>TRBV20-1|TRBJ2-3|.|15|TRBD1
CSVQGGTGSTDTQYF
TGCAGTGTCCAAGGGGGGACAGGTAGCACAGATACGCAGTATTTT
>TRBV27|TRBJ2-3|few|14|TRBD2
CATVAGGGRDTQYF
TGTGCCACCGTAGCGGGAGGTGGGAGAGATACGCAGTATTTT
>TRBV7-9|TRBJ2-7|.|14|.
CASSDRDGNYEQYF
TGTGCCAGCAGCGACCGGGACGGTAACTACGAGCAGTACTTC